The 18 T cell receptor beta chains listed next were all sequenced from one sample in a study of cytomegalovirus exposure and HLA in healthy donors (dated by TCRdb to the late 2010s). Library creation used the immunoSEQ multiplex PCR assay. As stored in TCRdb, this immuneACCESS dataset retains in-frame rearrangements with V and J assigned. A fraction of the clones does not appear; measured against another copy, unresolved V genes explain less than half of the discrepancy, and the remainder lacks a known reason. The sample table holds some 72,000 clones, of which almost 97% were seen once. Less than 2% of the sample lies in the top ten. The sequencing sample was made of PBMCs. These receptors originate from a man aged 18 to 29 in good health and CMV-seropositive.

This chain links TRBV19 with TRBJ1-1; D gene unclear. From germline, CDR1 is LNHDA and CDR2 SQIVND (reference sequence). V lost 5 bases and J 6 bases, leaving 16 bases between the germline ends. CDR3 length: 14 amino acids. The CDR3 DNA sequence: TGTGCCAGTAGTTATCGGGTTTCGAGGCCTGAAGCTTTCTTT. This sequence encodes CASSYRVSRPEAFF.

The chain uses TRBV7-6 and TRBJ1-3, with D tentatively TRBD1 (6 bases). With 5 bases removed from V and 0 bases from J, the gap between germline ends came to 11 bases. CDR1 is SGHVS and CDR2 is FNYEAQ in the germline V gene. This CDR3 region has 15 residues. The CDR3 sequence is CASSPGQLSGNTIYF. In DNA, the CDR3 is TGTGCCAGCAGCCCTGGACAGCTCTCTGGAAACACCATATATTTT.

CDR3 bases: TGTGCCTGGAGGATTGGGCGTACCGGGGAGCTGTTTTTT. Translating it yields CAWRIGRTGELFF. V is TRBV30 and J is TRBJ2-2; D not resolved. The CDR3 contains 13 residues. The V end lost 3 bases, the J end lost 5 bases, and 10 bases lay between the germline ends. CDR1 and CDR2 (germline): GTSNPN, SVGIG (reference sequence).

V usage is TRBV5-4 and J usage is TRBJ1-2, with D tentatively TRBD1 (6 bases). The CDR3 is 15 residues long. V lost 0 bases and J lost 4, with 13 bases in between. Germline CDR1 reads SGHNT; CDR2 reads YYREEE (reference sequence). The DNA for the CDR3 is TGTGCCAGCAGCTTGGTCGGGGGGCGAAGCTATGGCTACACCTTC. The encoded protein is CASSLVGGRSYGYTF.

This clone was picked up a small number of times. This rearrangement joins TRBV4-1 to TRBJ2-3, with 10 bases lining up with TRBD2. This CDR3 region has 16 residues. Germline CDR1 MGHRA, CDR2 YSYEKL. V trimming: 0 bases; J trimming: 5 bases; junction bases outside the gene matches: 5. The CDR3 DNA follows: TGCGCCAGCAGCCAAGAAGCGGGAGGGCCAGGAGATACGCAGTATTTT. Translation gives CASSQEAGGPGDTQYF.

The gene calls are TRBV18 and TRBJ1-2; 9 bases line up with TRBD1. Germline V gene sequence: CDR1 KGHSH, CDR2 LQKENI. This CDR3 spans 19 amino acids. V lost 3 bases to trimming and J lost 8 bases; unmatched junction nucleotides: 22. Here the CDR3 DNA reads TGTGCCAGCTCACCGATGTTCCTATCTTTGGCACAGGGGGCTGAAGGCTACACCTTC. Protein product: CASSPMFLSLAQGAEGYTF.

CDR3 nucleotide sequence: TGTGCCAGCAGCAGAGCCGGGACAGGGTCACCAGATACGCAGTATTTT. This gives the protein CASSRAGTGSPDTQYF. The V call is TRBV5-4, the J call TRBJ2-3; 9 nucleotides line up with TRBD1. Germline CDR1 SGHNT, CDR2 YYREEE (reference sequence). CDR3 length: 16 amino acids. The J segment lost 4 bases and the V segment lost 4 bases, leaving 10 bases of the junction unmatched.

This sequence joins TRBV18 and TRBJ1-1; the D is unclear. Germline CDR1 and CDR2: KGHSH and LQKENI. The CDR3 consists of 15 residues. Trimming pared 3 bases from V and 0 bases from J, leaving 11 bases between. The CDR3 here is CASSPSVAVNTEAFF. CDR3 DNA sequence: TGTGCCAGCTCACCTTCCGTGGCGGTGAACACTGAAGCTTTCTTT.

This sequence joins TRBV29-1 and TRBJ2-5, with TRBD1 as a possible D gene (6 bases). CDR3 length equals 12 residues. Trimming took off 2 bases at V and 5 bases at J, with 9 bases between the two ends. The germline V gene encodes CDR1 SQVTM and CDR2 ANQGSEA. For the CDR3, the DNA is TGCAGCGTTGAAAGCACAGGGGAGACCCAGTACTTC. Protein sequence: CSVESTGETQYF.

The chain combines TRBV30 with TRBJ1-4; D remains ambiguous. The CDR3 is 13 amino acids. The V end lost 4 bases, the J end lost 4 bases, and 10 bases lay between the germline ends. Germline V lookup: CDR1 GTSNPN, CDR2 SVGIG (reference sequence). Written as DNA, the CDR3 is TGTGCCTGGACTAAGGACTTTAATGAAAAACTGTTTTTT. It yields the protein CAWTKDFNEKLFF.

V usage is TRBV4-1 and J usage is TRBJ2-3; no clear D. This CDR3 is 12 amino acids long. V lost 2 bases and J lost 5, with 5 bases in between. The germline V gene encodes CDR1 MGHRA and CDR2 YSYEKL. The CDR3 region has the DNA TGCGCCAGCAGCCAATCGGTAGATACGCAGTATTTT. Protein sequence: CASSQSVDTQYF.

The chain has TRBV5-4 and TRBJ2-5; TRBD2 aligns across 7 bases. Losses at the gene ends were 0 bases for V and 4 bases for J; bases not matched to a gene: 3. In germline, CDR1 is SGHNT, CDR2 YYREEE (reference sequence). CDR3 size: 14 residues. The CDR3 nucleotides are TGTGCCAGCAGCTTGGGAGGGACTACAGAGACCCAGTACTTC. It translates to CASSLGGTTETQYF.

In its sample, this clone was seen once. The chain joins TRBV27 to TRBJ2-5, with 7 bases lining up with TRBD1. The V and J ends lost 6 bases and 4 bases, in that order; junction bases with no gene match: 5. The V gene's germline CDR1 is MNHEY and CDR2 SMNVEV (reference sequence). This CDR3 has 13 residues. The CDR3 DNA is TGTGCCAGCAGCTACAGGGGACCAGAGACCCAGTACTTC. Its protein product is CASSYRGPETQYF.

The chain combines TRBV19 with TRBJ2-3, with 7 bases fitting TRBD2. Looked up from germline, CDR1 is LNHDA and CDR2 is SQIVND (reference sequence). With 5 bases clipped from V and 4 bases from J, the junction kept 6 bases outside the gene matches. The CDR3 is 14 amino acids. The CDR3 DNA follows: TGTGCCAGTAGTTCCCAGCGGGAAGCAGATACGCAGTATTTT. Translating gives CASSSQREADTQYF.

The chain couples TRBV2 to TRBJ1-5; 9 bases line up with TRBD1. There are 15 residues in the CDR3. Per germline, CDR1 SNHLY and CDR2 FYNNEI. V gave up 4 bases and J gave up 5 bases; unmatched junction bases: 6. CDR3 bases: TGTGCCAGCAGTGCACGGGACAGGGAGGATCAGCCCCAGCATTTT. Amino acid sequence: CASSARDREDQPQHF.

The rearrangement uses TRBV4-2 and TRBJ2-7, with D perhaps TRBD1 (6 bases). This CDR3 contains 14 residues. In germline, CDR1 is LGHNA, CDR2 YNFKEQ. V lost 6 bases to trimming and J lost 2 bases, with 14 bases between them. The CDR3 DNA reads TGTGCCAGCAGTCAAAAGGGACATCCCTACGAGCAGTACTTC. Encoded protein: CASSQKGHPYEQYF.

This rearrangement joins TRBV15 to TRBJ1-5, with a tentative D call TRBD1 (6 bases). The length of the CDR3 is 13 residues. Germline CDR1 LNHNV, CDR2 YYDKDF (reference sequence). V lost 0 bases and J lost 9, with 9 bases in between. The CDR3 loop is CATSRERGAPQHF. The CDR3 DNA follows: TGTGCCACCAGCAGAGAGCGGGGGGCGCCCCAGCATTTT.

CDR3 nucleotide sequence: TGTGCCAGCAGTCGACAGGGAGCGCGCGAGCAGTACTTC. It encodes CASSRQGAREQYF. This chain connects TRBV28 to TRBJ2-7; TRBD1 matches 7 bases. The CDR3 runs to 13 residues. CDR1 is MDHEN and CDR2 is SYDVKM in the germline V gene. With V trimmed by 5 bases and J by 6 bases, 7 bases remained unmatched.